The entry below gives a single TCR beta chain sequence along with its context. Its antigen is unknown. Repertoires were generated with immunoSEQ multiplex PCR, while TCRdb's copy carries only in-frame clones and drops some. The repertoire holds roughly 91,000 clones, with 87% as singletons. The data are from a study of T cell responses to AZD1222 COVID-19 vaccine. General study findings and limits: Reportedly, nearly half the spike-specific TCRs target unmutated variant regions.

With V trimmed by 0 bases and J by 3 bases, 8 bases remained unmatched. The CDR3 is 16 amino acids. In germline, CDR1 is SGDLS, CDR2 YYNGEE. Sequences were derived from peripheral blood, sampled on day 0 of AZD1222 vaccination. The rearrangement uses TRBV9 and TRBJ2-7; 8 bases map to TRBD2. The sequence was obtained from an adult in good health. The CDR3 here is CASSVESGGAHYEQYF. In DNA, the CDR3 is TGTGCCAGCAGCGTAGAAAGCGGGGGAGCCCACTACGAGCAGTACTTC.